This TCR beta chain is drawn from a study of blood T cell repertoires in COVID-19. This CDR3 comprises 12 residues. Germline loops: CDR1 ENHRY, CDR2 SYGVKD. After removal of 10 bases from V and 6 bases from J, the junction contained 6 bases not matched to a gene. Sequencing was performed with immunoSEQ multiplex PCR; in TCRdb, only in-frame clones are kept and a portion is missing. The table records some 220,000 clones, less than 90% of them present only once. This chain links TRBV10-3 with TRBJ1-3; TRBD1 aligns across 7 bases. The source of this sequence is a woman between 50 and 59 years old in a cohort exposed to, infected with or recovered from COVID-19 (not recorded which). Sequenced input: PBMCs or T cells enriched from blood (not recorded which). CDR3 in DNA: TGTGCCAACCGGGACAGACAAAACACCATATATTTT. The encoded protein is CANRDRQNTIYF.